These T cell receptor beta chains were read from a single sample in a study of response to subunit inactivated influenza vaccine. One entry per CDR3 protein, called by TCRdb with MiXCR from the RT-PCR reads. This sample has approximately 520,000 distinct CDR3 sequences; 15% to 20% occur once, and the top ten carry 3% to 3.5%. The specimen was CD4+ T cells sorted from PBMCs, collected roughly 24 months after vaccination. The receptors come from a man between 45 and 75 years old who received an inactivated influenza vaccine. Both conserved end residues are part of each CDR3. A D gene is named only where the DNA matches it firmly. Expanded clones get a size class; other rows say once, few or many, or leave the size out.

j_call d_call v_call clone_size cdr3_aa cdr3_nt
TRBJ1-1 NA TRBV20-1 few CSTQYPRVNTEAFF TGCAGTACGCAGTATCCCAGGGTGAACACTGAAGCTTTCTTT
TRBJ2-1 NA TRBV4-2 many CASSQSASNLNEQFF TGTGCCAGCAGCCAATCGGCCTCGAACCTCAATGAGCAGTTCTTC
TRBJ1-5 NA TRBV12-3/TRBV12-4 few CASSLAERLPQHF TGTGCCAGCAGTTTAGCGGAAAGGCTGCCCCAGCATTTT
TRBJ2-2 TRBD1 TRBV7-9 NA CASSLVNRGTGELFF TGTGCCAGCAGCTTAGTGAACAGGGGAACCGGGGAGCTGTTTTTT
TRBJ2-1 TRBD1 TRBV7-2 few CASSLATGVGDEQFF TGTGCCAGCAGCTTAGCGACAGGGGTCGGCGATGAGCAGTTCTTC
TRBJ2-7 NA TRBV6-2/TRBV6-3 many CASRQRGTPNYEQYF TGTGCCAGCAGACAACGCGGGACACCTAACTACGAGCAGTACTTC
TRBJ1-2 NA TRBV30 NA CAWLPGSRSYGYTF TGTGCCTGGCTACCTGGGTCCCGTTCCTATGGCTACACCTTC
TRBJ2-7 NA TRBV20-1 many CSAVPPAGFSYEQYF TGCAGTGCTGTTCCCCCGGCAGGTTTCTCCTACGAGCAGTACTTC
TRBJ2-6 NA TRBV6-5 few CASSFQGNSGANVLTF TGTGCCAGCAGTTTCCAGGGGAACTCTGGGGCCAACGTCCTGACTTTC
TRBJ1-2 NA TRBV7-2 NA CASSLVSGEKSGYTF TGTGCCAGCAGCTTAGTCAGCGGGGAGAAGAGTGGCTACACCTTC
TRBJ2-1 TRBD2 TRBV11-1 few CASSPRGLAGLAYNEQFF TGTGCCAGCAGCCCCCGAGGACTAGCGGGATTGGCTTACAATGAGCAGTTCTTC
TRBJ1-3 TRBD1 TRBV5-1 few CASSTGQAEGNTIYF TGCGCCAGCAGCACAGGACAGGCCGAGGGAAACACCATATATTTT
TRBJ1-1 NA TRBV10-3 NA CAISVQGTEAFF TGTGCCATCAGTGTCCAGGGGACTGAAGCTTTCTTT
TRBJ2-2 NA TRBV3-1 NA CASSHPLQMIWGAGNTGELFF TGTGCCAGCAGCCATCCCTTACAGATGATTTGGGGGGCTGGGAACACCGGGGAGCTGTTTTTT
TRBJ2-7 TRBD1 TRBV7-9 NA CASSFRDRAYEQYF TGTGCCAGCAGCTTCCGGGACAGAGCCTACGAGCAGTACTTC
TRBJ1-1 NA TRBV20-1 few CSAQSFDRNTEAFF TGCAGTGCTCAAAGCTTTGACAGAAACACTGAAGCTTTCTTT
TRBJ1-5 NA TRBV15 many CATSRSQGSQHF TGTGCCACCAGCAGAAGTCAGGGGTCCCAGCATTTT
TRBJ2-1 TRBD1 TRBV28 few CVSSGQGYVEQFF TGTGTTTCGTCGGGACAGGGTTACGTGGAGCAGTTCTTC
TRBJ1-5 TRBD1 TRBV19 few CASIPGTGDQPQHF TGTGCCAGTATTCCCGGGACAGGGGATCAGCCCCAGCATTTT
TRBJ1-4 NA TRBV9 many CASTLGGGTNEKLFF TGTGCCAGCACCCTTGGTGGGGGAACTAATGAAAAACTGTTTTTT
TRBJ2-4 TRBD2 TRBV11-2 NA CASREFGGGYSKNIQYF TGTGCCAGCAGGGAGTTCGGGGGGGGATATTCCAAAAACATTCAGTACTTC
TRBJ2-7 TRBD2 TRBV20-1 few CSATGPGGYEQYF TGCAGTGCTACCGGACCGGGAGGCTACGAGCAGTACTTC
TRBJ2-1 NA TRBV7-2 NA CASSQGRAREQFF TGTGCCAGCAGCCAAGGGAGAGCTAGAGAGCAGTTCTTC
TRBJ1-1 NA TRBV5-6 NA CASSLGIWGAEAFF TGTGCCAGCAGCTTGGGGATATGGGGGGCCGAAGCTTTCTTT
TRBJ1-2 NA TRBV3-1 many CASSQESVGNYGYTF TGTGCCAGCAGCCAAGAAAGTGTAGGGAACTATGGCTACACCTTC
TRBJ2-1 NA TRBV6-1 NA CASSEHRTNEQFF TGTGCCAGCAGTGAACACAGGACTAATGAGCAGTTCTTC
TRBJ2-5 NA TRBV9 NA CASSPRLEGTQYF TGTGCCAGCAGCCCCCGACTAGAGGGGACCCAGTACTTC
TRBJ1-5 TRBD1 TRBV6-1 few CASSIARDRILRGQPQHF TGTGCCAGCAGTATCGCCCGGGACAGAATACTGAGAGGGCAGCCCCAGCATTTT
TRBJ1-2 NA TRBV11-2 few CASSINWYGYTF TGTGCCAGCAGCATAAACTGGTATGGCTACACCTTC
TRBJ2-1 TRBD2 TRBV2 few CASGGSSYNEQFF TGTGCCAGCGGCGGGAGCTCCTACAATGAGCAGTTCTTC
TRBJ2-1 TRBD2 TRBV27 NA CASSSPGLARDEQFF TGTGCCAGCAGTTCCCCCGGACTAGCGAGAGATGAGCAGTTCTTC
TRBJ2-3 NA TRBV10-2 NA CASSETRVTQYF TGCGCCAGCAGTGAGACGAGAGTTACGCAGTATTTT